This T cell receptor (beta chain) was found in a study of T cells expressing NK-cell markers. About this clonotype itself: The antigen remains undetermined.

The CDR3 totals 17 residues. UMIs were included in TCR beta cDNA generated by 5'RACE template switching. TCRdb reprocessed the 5' RACE reads, keeping one entry per CDR3 protein, no DNA. In all, the sample yields some 110,000 distinct CDR3 sequences. Overall study findings and caveats: The contribution of dominant NKG2C+ clonotypes to CD8+ T cells in roughly 6 donors was roughly 1.0-7.0%.

Sequenced sample: blood T cells: a sorted CD56 or NKG2C T cell subset, CD4+ or CD8+ T cells, or bulk PBMC T cells (not recorded which). This TCR came from a woman between 18 and 70 years old in good health. The gene calls are TRBV12-3 or TRBV12-4 and TRBJ2-2; TCRdb's assignment of TRBD1 cannot be checked, as there is no DNA. CDR3 in amino acids: CASSQMTDRENTGELFF.